This T cell receptor beta chain was sequenced during a study of blood T cell repertoires in COVID-19. The CDR3 is 14 residues long. CDR1 is SGHKS and CDR2 is YYEKEE in the germline V gene (reference sequence). V lost 0 bases and J lost 0, with 6 bases in between. Sequenced by immunoSEQ multiplex PCR; TCRdb stores in-frame clones only, minus some. The sample carries around 87,000 clones, about 77% recorded once. The chain employs TRBV5-5 and TRBJ1-2; D ambiguous. Sequenced: peripheral blood. The sequence was obtained from a woman at least 80 years old with acute or convalescent COVID-19. The CDR3 here is CASSLGVSNYGYTF. The CDR3 DNA is TGTGCCAGCAGCTTGGGAGTCTCTAACTATGGCTACACCTTC.